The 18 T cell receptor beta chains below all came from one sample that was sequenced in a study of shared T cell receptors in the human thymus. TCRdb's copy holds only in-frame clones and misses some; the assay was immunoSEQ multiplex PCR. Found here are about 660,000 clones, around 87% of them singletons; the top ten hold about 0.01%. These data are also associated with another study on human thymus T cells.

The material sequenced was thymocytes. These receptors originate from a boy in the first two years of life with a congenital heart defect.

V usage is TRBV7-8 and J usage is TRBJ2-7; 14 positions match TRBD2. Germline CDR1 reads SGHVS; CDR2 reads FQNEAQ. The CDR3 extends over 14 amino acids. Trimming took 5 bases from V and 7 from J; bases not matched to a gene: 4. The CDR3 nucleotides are TGTGCCAGCAGCCCGGGACTAGCGGGAGTTGAGCAGTACTTC. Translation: CASSPGLAGVEQYF.

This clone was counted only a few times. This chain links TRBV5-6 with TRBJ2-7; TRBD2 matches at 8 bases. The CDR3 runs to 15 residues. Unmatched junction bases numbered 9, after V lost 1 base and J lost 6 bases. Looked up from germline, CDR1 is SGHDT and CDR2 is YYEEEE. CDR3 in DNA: TGTGCCAGCAGCTTGTCAGCGGGAGAAAGCTGCGAGCAGTACTTC. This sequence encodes CASSLSAGESCEQYF.

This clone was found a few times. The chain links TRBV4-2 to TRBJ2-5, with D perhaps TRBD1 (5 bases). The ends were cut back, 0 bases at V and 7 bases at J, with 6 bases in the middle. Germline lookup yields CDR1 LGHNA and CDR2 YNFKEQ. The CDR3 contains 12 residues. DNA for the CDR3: TGTGCCAGCAGCCAAGATGGGGCGACCCAGTACTTC. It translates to CASSQDGATQYF.

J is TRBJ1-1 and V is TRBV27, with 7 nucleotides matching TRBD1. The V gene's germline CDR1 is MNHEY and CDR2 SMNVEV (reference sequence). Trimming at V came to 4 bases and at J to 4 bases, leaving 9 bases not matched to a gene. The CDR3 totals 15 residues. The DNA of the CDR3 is TGTGCCAGCAGTTCAGGGGGGCAATCTGCCACTGAAGCTTTCTTT. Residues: CASSSGGQSATEAFF.

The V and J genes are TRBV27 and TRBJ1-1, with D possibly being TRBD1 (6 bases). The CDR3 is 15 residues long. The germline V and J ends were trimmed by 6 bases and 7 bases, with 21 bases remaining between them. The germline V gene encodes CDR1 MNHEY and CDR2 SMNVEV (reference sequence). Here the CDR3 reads CASSRITGFKDEAFF. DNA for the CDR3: TGTGCCAGCAGCCGAATCACAGGGTTTAAGGATGAAGCTTTCTTT.

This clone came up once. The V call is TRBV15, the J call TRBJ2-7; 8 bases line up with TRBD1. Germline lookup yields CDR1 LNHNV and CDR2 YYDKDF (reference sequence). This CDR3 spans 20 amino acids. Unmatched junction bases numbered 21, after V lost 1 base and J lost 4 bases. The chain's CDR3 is CATSRGYDRGGLPSSYEQYF. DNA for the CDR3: TGTGCCACCAGCAGAGGGTATGACAGGGGTGGGCTTCCCTCCAGTTACGAGCAGTACTTC. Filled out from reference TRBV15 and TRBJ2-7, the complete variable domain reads DAMVIQNPRYQVTQFGKPVTLSCSQTLNHNVMYWYQQKSSQAPKLLFHYYDKDFNNEADTPDNFQSRRPNTSFCFLDIRSPGLGDTAMYLCATSRGYDRGGLPSSYEQYFGPGTRLTVT.

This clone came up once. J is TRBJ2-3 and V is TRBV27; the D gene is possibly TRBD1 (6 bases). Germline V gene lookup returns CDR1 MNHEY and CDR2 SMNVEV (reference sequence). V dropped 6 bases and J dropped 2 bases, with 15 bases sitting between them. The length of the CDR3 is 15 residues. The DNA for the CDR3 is TGTGCCAGCAGGTCTAGGACAGATACCACAGATACGCAGTATTTT. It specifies CASRSRTDTTDTQYF.

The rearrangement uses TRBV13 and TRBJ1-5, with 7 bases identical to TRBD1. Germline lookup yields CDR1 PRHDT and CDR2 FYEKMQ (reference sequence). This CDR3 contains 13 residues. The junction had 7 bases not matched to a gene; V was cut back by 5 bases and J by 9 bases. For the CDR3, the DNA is TGTGCCAGCAGCGCCGACAGGGCTGCGCCCCAGCATTTT. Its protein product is CASSADRAAPQHF.

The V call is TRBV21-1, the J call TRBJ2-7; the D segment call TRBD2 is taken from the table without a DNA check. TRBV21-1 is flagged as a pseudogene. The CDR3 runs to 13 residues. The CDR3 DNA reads TGTGCCAGCAGCTCTAGTCATGGGTACGAGCAGTACTTC. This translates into CASSSSHGYEQYF.

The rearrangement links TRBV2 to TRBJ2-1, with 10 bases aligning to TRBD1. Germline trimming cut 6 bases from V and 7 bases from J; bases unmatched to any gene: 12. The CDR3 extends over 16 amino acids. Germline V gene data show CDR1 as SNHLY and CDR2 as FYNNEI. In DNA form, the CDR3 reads TGTGCCAGCAGCGCCCTGGGACAGGGGTCGCGGAATGAGCAGTTCTTC. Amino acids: CASSALGQGSRNEQFF.

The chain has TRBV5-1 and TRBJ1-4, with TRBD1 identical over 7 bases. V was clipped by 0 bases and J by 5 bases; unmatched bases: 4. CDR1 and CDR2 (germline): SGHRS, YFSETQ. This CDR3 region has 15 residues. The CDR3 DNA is TGCGCCAGCAGCTTGGTAGGGGGCCCGAATGAAAAACTGTTTTTT. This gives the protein CASSLVGGPNEKLFF.

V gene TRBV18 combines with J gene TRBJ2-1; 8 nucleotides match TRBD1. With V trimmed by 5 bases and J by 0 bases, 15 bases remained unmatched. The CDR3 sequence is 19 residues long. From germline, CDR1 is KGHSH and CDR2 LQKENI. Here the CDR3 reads CASSASRDRRTSSYNEQFF. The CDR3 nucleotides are TGTGCCAGCTCAGCGTCCCGGGACAGGAGAACGAGCTCCTACAATGAGCAGTTCTTC. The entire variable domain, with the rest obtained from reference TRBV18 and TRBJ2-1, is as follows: NAGVMQNPRHLVRRRGQEARLRCSPMKGHSHVYWYRQLPEEGLKFMVYLQKENIIDESGMPKERFSAEFPKEGPSILRIQQVVRGDSAAYFCASSASRDRRTSSYNEQFFGPGTRLTVL.

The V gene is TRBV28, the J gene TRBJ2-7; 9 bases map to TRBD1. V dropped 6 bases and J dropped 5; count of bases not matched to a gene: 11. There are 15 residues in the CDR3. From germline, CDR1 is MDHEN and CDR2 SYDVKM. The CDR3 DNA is TGTGCCAGCAGAGCCGGGGACAGGGAAATCGACGAGCAGTACTTC. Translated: CASRAGDREIDEQYF.

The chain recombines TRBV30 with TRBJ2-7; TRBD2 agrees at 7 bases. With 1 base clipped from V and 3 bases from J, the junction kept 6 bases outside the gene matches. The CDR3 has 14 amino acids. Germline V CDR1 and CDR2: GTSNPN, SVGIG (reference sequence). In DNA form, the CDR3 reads TGTGCCTGGAGTGGTTCTAGCGGACACTACGAGCAGTACTTC. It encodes CAWSGSSGHYEQYF.

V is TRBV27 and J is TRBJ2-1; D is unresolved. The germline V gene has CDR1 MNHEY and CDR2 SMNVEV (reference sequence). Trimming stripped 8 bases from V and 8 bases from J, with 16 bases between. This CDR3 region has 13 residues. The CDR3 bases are TGTGCCAGCGGCCCCGCGGTCGGCCATGAGCAGTTCTTC. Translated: CASGPAVGHEQFF.

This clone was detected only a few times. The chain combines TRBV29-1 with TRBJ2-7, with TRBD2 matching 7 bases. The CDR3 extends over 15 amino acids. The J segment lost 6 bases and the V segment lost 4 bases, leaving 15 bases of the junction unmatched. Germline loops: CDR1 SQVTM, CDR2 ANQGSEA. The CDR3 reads CSVGVRRETDCEQYF. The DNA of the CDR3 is TGCAGCGTTGGGGTAAGGCGGGAGACCGACTGCGAGCAGTACTTC.

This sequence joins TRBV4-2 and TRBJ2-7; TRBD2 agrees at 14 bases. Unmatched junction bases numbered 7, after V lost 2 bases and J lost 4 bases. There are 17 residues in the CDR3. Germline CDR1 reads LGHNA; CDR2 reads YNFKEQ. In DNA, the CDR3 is TGTGCCAGCAGCCAACCTTTTGGGACTAGCGGGAGTTACGAGCAGTACTTC. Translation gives CASSQPFGTSGSYEQYF.

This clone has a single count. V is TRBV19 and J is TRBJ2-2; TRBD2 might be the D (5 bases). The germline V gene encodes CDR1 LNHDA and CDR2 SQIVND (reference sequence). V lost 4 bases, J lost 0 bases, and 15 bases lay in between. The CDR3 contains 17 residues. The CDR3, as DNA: TGTGCCAGTAGTAAGTACGAGGGAACAGCGAACACCGGGGAGCTGTTTTTT. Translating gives CASSKYEGTANTGELFF.